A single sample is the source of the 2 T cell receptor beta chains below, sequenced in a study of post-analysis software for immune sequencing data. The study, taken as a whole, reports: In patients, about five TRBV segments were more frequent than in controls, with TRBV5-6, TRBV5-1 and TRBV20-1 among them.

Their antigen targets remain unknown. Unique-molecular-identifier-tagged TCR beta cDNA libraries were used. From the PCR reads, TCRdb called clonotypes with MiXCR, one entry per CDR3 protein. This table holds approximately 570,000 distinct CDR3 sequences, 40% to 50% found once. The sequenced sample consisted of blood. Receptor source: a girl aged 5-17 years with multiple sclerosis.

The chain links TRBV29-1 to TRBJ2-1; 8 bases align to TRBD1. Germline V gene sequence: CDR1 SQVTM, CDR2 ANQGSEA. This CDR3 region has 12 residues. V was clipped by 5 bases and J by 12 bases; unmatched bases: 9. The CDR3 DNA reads TGCAGCGTTTTGTTACCAACAGGGGGGCAGTTCTTC. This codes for CSVLLPTGGQFF.

The CDR3 is CASSLSAGGARFGEAFF. For the CDR3, the DNA is TGTGCCAGCAGCTTATCCGCAGGGGGCGCAAGGTTCGGTGAAGCTTTCTTT. The chain has TRBV7-8 and TRBJ1-1, with 8 bases fitting TRBD1. The V and J ends lost 2 bases and 7 bases, in that order; junction bases with no gene match: 15. This CDR3 spans 17 amino acids. Germline assignment: CDR1 SGHVS and CDR2 FQNEAQ.